The rows below give T cell receptor beta chains drawn from one sample of a study of blood T cell repertoires in COVID-19. Sequenced by immunoSEQ multiplex PCR; TCRdb stores in-frame clones only, minus some. Here the sample spans around 250,000 clones, roughly 84% being singletons. Material for sequencing was peripheral blood. Receptor source: a woman aged 40 to 50 who had recovered from COVID-19. Both conserved end residues are part of each CDR3. A D gene is named only where the DNA matches it firmly. The size of a clone is reported for some rows only, either as once, few or many, or as a class for expanded clones.

length: 13
J: TRBJ1-3
V: TRBV30
size: -
D: -
CDR3: CAWSVQTGNTIYF
DNA: TGTGCCTGGAGTGTTCAGACTGGAAACACCATATATTTT

length: 11
J: TRBJ2-1
V: TRBV5-1
size: -
D: -
CDR3: CASSFVNEQFF
DNA: TGCGCCAGCAGCTTTGTAAATGAGCAGTTCTTC

length: 15
J: TRBJ1-1
V: TRBV15
size: -
D: -
CDR3: CATSTGGAGNTEAFF
DNA: TGTGCCACCAGCACCGGAGGGGCGGGGAACACTGAAGCTTTCTTT

length: 14
J: TRBJ2-5
V: TRBV7-9
size: -
D: -
CDR3: CASSILANQETQYF
DNA: TGTGCCAGCAGCATCCTAGCGAATCAAGAGACCCAGTACTTC

length: 17
J: TRBJ2-2
V: TRBV13
size: -
D: -
CDR3: CASSLSRKTANTGELFF
DNA: TGTGCCAGCAGCTTATCCCGGAAAACAGCGAACACCGGGGAGCTGTTTTTT

length: 15
J: TRBJ2-3
V: TRBV29-1
size: -
D: TRBD2
CDR3: CSVVLLAGRTDTQYF
DNA: TGCAGCGTTGTGTTGCTAGCGGGCCGCACAGATACGCAGTATTTT

length: 15
J: TRBJ1-4
V: TRBV5-5
size: -
D: -
CDR3: CASSSEDRNNEKLFF
DNA: TGTGCCAGCAGCTCCGAGGACAGAAATAATGAAAAACTGTTTTTT

length: 14
J: TRBJ2-7
V: TRBV5-6
size: -
D: -
CDR3: CASSLQLVSYEQYF
DNA: TGTGCCAGCAGCCTTCAACTTGTTTCCTACGAGCAGTACTTC

length: 15
J: TRBJ2-5
V: TRBV5-1
size: -
D: TRBD1
CDR3: CASSNRDRGEETQYF
DNA: TGCGCCAGCAGCAACCGGGACAGGGGTGAGGAGACCCAGTACTTC

length: 15
J: TRBJ2-7
V: TRBV7-9
size: -
D: TRBD1
CDR3: CASSSSGTGFYEQYF
DNA: TGTGCCAGCAGCTCCTCCGGGACAGGGTTCTACGAGCAGTACTTC

length: 17
J: TRBJ2-3
V: TRBV27
size: -
D: -
CDR3: CASSLSISGVSTDTQYF
DNA: TGTGCCAGCAGTTTATCGATTTCCGGGGTCAGCACAGATACGCAGTATTTT

length: 13
J: TRBJ2-7
V: TRBV13
size: -
D: -
CDR3: CASSPDGAYEQYF
DNA: TGTGCCAGCAGCCCCGACGGAGCCTACGAGCAGTACTTC

length: 17
J: TRBJ2-7
V: TRBV28
size: -
D: TRBD1
CDR3: CATTAPLGQGFSYEQYF
DNA: TGTGCCACCACGGCGCCTTTGGGACAGGGTTTCTCCTACGAGCAGTACTTC

length: 13
J: TRBJ2-1
V: TRBV7-2
size: -
D: TRBD2
CDR3: CASSSVAGRRQFF
DNA: TGTGCCAGCAGCTCTGTAGCGGGGCGGCGGCAGTTCTTC

length: 14
J: TRBJ1-6
V: TRBV6-5
size: -
D: TRBD1
CDR3: CASTWDRGNSPLHF
DNA: TGTGCCAGCACCTGGGACAGGGGTAATTCACCCCTCCACTTT

length: 14
J: TRBJ1-1
V: TRBV5-1
size: -
D: -
CDR3: CASSLGVRGSEAFF
DNA: TGCGCCAGCAGCTTGGGGGTGAGAGGGAGTGAAGCTTTCTTT

length: 12
J: TRBJ2-3
V: TRBV12-3/TRBV12-4
size: -
D: -
CDR3: CASRLFTDTQYF
DNA: TGTGCCAGCAGACTATTCACAGATACGCAGTATTTT

length: 16
J: TRBJ2-1
V: TRBV7-2
size: -
D: TRBD2
CDR3: CASSPAGGGAYNEQFF
DNA: TGTGCCAGCAGCCCGGCGGGCGGGGGGGCCTACAATGAGCAGTTCTTC

length: 15
J: TRBJ2-1
V: TRBV5-1
size: -
D: TRBD1
CDR3: CASSTGTGRYNEQFF
DNA: TGCGCCAGCAGCACCGGGACAGGGCGTTACAATGAGCAGTTCTTC

length: 14
J: TRBJ2-7
V: TRBV6-5
size: -
D: TRBD1
CDR3: CASSLGQAYYEQYF
DNA: TGTGCCAGCAGCCTAGGACAGGCCTACTACGAGCAGTACTTC

length: 17
J: TRBJ2-2
V: TRBV21-1
size: -
D: -
CDR3: CASSGNRQGRRTGELFF
DNA: TGTGCCAGCAGCGGAAATCGACAGGGGCGGCGCACCGGGGAGCTGTTTTTT

length: 9
J: TRBJ2-7
V: TRBV10-1
size: -
D: -
CDR3: CAGVAEQYF
DNA: TGCGCCGGTGTGGCCGAGCAGTACTTC

length: 14
J: TRBJ1-1
V: TRBV5-1
size: -
D: TRBD1
CDR3: CASSEGQPNTEAFF
DNA: TGCGCCAGCAGCGAGGGACAGCCGAACACTGAAGCTTTCTTT

length: 16
J: TRBJ1-3
V: TRBV5-1
size: few
D: TRBD1
CDR3: CASSKPGQGEGNTIYF
DNA: TGCGCCAGCAGCAAGCCGGGACAGGGCGAAGGAAACACCATATATTTT

length: 15
J: TRBJ2-7
V: TRBV6-6
size: -
D: TRBD1
CDR3: CASSQQGTGTGEQYF
DNA: TGTGCCAGCAGCCAACAGGGGACAGGGACCGGGGAGCAGTACTTC

length: 16
J: TRBJ2-5
V: TRBV3-1/TRBV3-2
size: -
D: TRBD2
CDR3: CASSQSGLVGRKTQYF
DNA: TGTGCCAGCAGCCAATCGGGACTAGTGGGAAGAAAGACCCAGTACTTC

length: 14
J: TRBJ1-5
V: TRBV6-5
size: many
D: TRBD1
CDR3: CASTPGQSNQPQHF
DNA: TGTGCCAGCACCCCGGGACAGAGCAATCAGCCCCAGCATTTT

length: 16
J: TRBJ2-7
V: TRBV28
size: -
D: -
CDR3: CASSFQVAGRSYEQYF
DNA: TGTGCCAGCAGTTTTCAGGTCGCAGGGAGGTCCTACGAGCAGTACTTC

length: 12
J: TRBJ2-7
V: TRBV30
size: -
D: -
CDR3: CAWEGQGYEQYF
DNA: TGTGCCTGGGAAGGGCAGGGATACGAGCAGTACTTC

length: 17
J: TRBJ2-3
V: TRBV2
size: once
D: TRBD2
CDR3: CASRRRGLAGSTDTQYF
DNA: TGTGCCAGCAGGAGGCGGGGGCTAGCGGGAAGCACAGATACGCAGTATTTT

length: 12
J: TRBJ1-2
V: TRBV6-6
size: -
D: -
CDR3: CASSERGGGYTF
DNA: TGTGCCAGCTCCGAACGGGGGGGAGGCTACACCTTC

length: 15
J: TRBJ1-6
V: TRBV6-1
size: -
D: -
CDR3: CASSESWARNSPLHF
DNA: TGTGCCAGCAGTGAAAGCTGGGCCAGAAATTCACCCCTCCACTTT

length: 15
J: TRBJ1-5
V: TRBV18
size: -
D: -
CDR3: CASSELQVSNQPQHF
DNA: TGTGCCAGCTCCGAATTACAGGTTAGCAATCAGCCCCAGCATTTT

length: 17
J: TRBJ2-3
V: TRBV5-1
size: -
D: TRBD2
CDR3: CASSLGPSGGYTDTQYF
DNA: TGCGCCAGCAGCTTGGGCCCTAGCGGGGGGTACACAGATACGCAGTATTTT

length: 14
J: TRBJ2-7
V: TRBV5-5
size: -
D: -
CDR3: CASSSVTGFNEQYF
DNA: TGTGCCAGCAGCTCGGTGACAGGTTTCAACGAGCAGTACTTC

length: 18
J: TRBJ2-2
V: TRBV4-1
size: once
D: TRBD2
CDR3: CASSQPPGLAGVGGELFF
DNA: TGCGCCAGCAGCCAGCCTCCGGGACTAGCGGGGGTAGGCGGGGAGCTGTTTTTT

length: 13
J: TRBJ2-3
V: TRBV5-5
size: -
D: TRBD2
CDR3: CASRGLSADTQYF
DNA: TGTGCCAGCAGGGGACTAAGCGCAGACACGCAGTATTTT

length: 17
J: TRBJ2-6
V: TRBV5-8
size: -
D: TRBD1
CDR3: CASRSRQGESGANVLTF
DNA: TGTGCCAGCAGGAGTCGGCAGGGGGAATCTGGGGCCAACGTCCTGACTTTC

length: 13
J: TRBJ1-5
V: TRBV19
size: -
D: -
CDR3: CASSPGVVQPQHF
DNA: TGTGCCAGTAGTCCGGGGGTGGTGCAGCCCCAGCATTTT

length: 14
J: TRBJ2-7
V: TRBV2
size: -
D: -
CDR3: CASSAWQGQNEQYF
DNA: TGTGCCAGCAGTGCGTGGCAGGGGCAAAACGAGCAGTACTTC

length: 16
J: TRBJ2-2
V: TRBV13
size: -
D: -
CDR3: CASSRGRGRGTGELFF
DNA: TGTGCCAGCAGCAGAGGAAGGGGGCGGGGCACCGGGGAGCTGTTTTTT

length: 12
J: TRBJ2-3
V: TRBV2
size: -
D: -
CDR3: CASSDLTDTQYF
DNA: TGTGCCAGCAGTGATCTGACAGATACGCAGTATTTT

length: 14
J: TRBJ2-5
V: TRBV9
size: -
D: TRBD2
CDR3: CASSVVAGEETQYF
DNA: TGTGCCAGCAGCGTAGTAGCGGGGGAAGAGACCCAGTACTTC

length: 13
J: TRBJ1-1
V: TRBV11-2
size: -
D: -
CDR3: CASSLTIGTEAFF
DNA: TGTGCCAGCAGCCTTACGATCGGGACTGAAGCTTTCTTT

length: 14
J: TRBJ2-2
V: TRBV9
size: -
D: -
CDR3: CASSASLNTGELFF
DNA: TGTGCCAGCAGCGCGAGTTTGAACACCGGGGAGCTGTTTTTT

length: 16
J: TRBJ2-2
V: TRBV28
size: -
D: -
CDR3: CASSGAGRANTGELFF
DNA: TGTGCCAGCAGTGGCGCTGGCAGGGCGAACACCGGGGAGCTGTTTTTT

length: 15
J: TRBJ1-5
V: TRBV5-5
size: -
D: -
CDR3: CASSLYPGETQPQHF
DNA: TGTGCCAGCAGCTTGTACCCAGGGGAAACTCAGCCCCAGCATTTT

length: 12
J: TRBJ2-1
V: TRBV18
size: -
D: -
CDR3: CASSYRVNEQFF
DNA: TGTGCCAGCTCATACAGGGTCAATGAGCAGTTCTTC